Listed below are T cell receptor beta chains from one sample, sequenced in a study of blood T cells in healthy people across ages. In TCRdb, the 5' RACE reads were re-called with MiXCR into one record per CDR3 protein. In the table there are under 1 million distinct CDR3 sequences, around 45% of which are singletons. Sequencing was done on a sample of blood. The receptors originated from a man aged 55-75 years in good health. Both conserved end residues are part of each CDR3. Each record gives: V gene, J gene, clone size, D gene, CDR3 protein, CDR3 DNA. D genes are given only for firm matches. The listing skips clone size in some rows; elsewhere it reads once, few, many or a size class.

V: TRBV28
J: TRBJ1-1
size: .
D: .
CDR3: CASITLGHTEAFF
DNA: TGTGCCAGCATTACACTAGGGCACACTGAAGCTTTCTTT

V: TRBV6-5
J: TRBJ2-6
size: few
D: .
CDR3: CASMLSGANVLTF
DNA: TGTGCCAGCATGCTCTCTGGGGCCAACGTCCTGACTTTC

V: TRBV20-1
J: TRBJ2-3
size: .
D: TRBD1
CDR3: CSAKDRGLFDTQYF
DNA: TGCAGTGCTAAGGACAGGGGGCTGTTTGATACGCAGTATTTT

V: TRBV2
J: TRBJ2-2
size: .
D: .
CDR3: CASTSEGNTGELFF
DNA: TGTGCCAGCACTAGCGAGGGGAACACCGGGGAGCTGTTTTTT

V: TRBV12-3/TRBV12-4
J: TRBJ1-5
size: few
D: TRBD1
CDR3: CASSRQGGGNQPQHF
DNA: TGTGCCAGCAGTCGACAGGGCGGTGGCAATCAGCCCCAGCATTTT

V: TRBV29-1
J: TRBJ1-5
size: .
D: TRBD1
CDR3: CSVVTGGSGNQPQHF
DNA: TGCAGCGTGGTGACAGGGGGCAGCGGCAATCAGCCCCAGCATTTT

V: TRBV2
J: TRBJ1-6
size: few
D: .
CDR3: CASLSQVWSPLHF
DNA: TGTGCCAGCCTATCCCAGGTTTGGTCACCCCTCCACTTT

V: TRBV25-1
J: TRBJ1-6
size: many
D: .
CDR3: CASSEDGYNSPLHF
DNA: TGTGCCAGCAGCGAGGACGGCTATAATTCACCCCTCCACTTT

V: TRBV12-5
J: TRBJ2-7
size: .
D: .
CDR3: CASGLGPHYEQYF
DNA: TGTGCTAGTGGTTTGGGGCCCCACTACGAGCAGTACTTC

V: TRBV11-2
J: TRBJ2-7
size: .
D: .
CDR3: CASSLIVNNEQYF
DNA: TGTGCCAGCAGCTTAATTGTCAACAATGAGCAGTACTTC

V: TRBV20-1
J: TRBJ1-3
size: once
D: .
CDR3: CSAPTGGNTIYF
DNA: TGCAGTGCCCCGACAGGCGGAAACACCATATATTTT

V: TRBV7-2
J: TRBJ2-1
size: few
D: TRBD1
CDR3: CASSTEGARYNEQFF
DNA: TGTGCCAGCAGCACAGAGGGGGCCCGATACAATGAGCAGTTCTTC

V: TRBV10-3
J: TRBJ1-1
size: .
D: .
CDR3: CAISETGRGNTEAFF
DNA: TGTGCCATCAGTGAGACAGGCAGGGGGAACACTGAAGCTTTCTTT

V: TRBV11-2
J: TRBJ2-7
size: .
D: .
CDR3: CASSLGEASSEQYF
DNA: TGTGCCAGCAGCTTAGGGGAGGCGTCTAGCGAGCAGTACTTC

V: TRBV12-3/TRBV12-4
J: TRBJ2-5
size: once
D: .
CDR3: CASSLARLNEQYF
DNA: TGTGCCAGCAGTTTGGCTAGACTCAATGAGCAGTACTTC

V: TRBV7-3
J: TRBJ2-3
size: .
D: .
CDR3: CASSTEPTVDTQYF
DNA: TGTGCCAGCAGCACCGAGCCGACGGTAGATACGCAGTATTTT

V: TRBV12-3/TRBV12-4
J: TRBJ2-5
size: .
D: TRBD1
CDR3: CASSESPLTGVQETQYF
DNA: TGTGCCAGCAGTGAATCACCCCTGACAGGGGTTCAAGAGACCCAGTACTTC

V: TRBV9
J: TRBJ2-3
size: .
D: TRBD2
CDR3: CASSFATSGVGADTQYF
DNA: TGTGCCAGCAGCTTCGCGACTAGCGGGGTCGGTGCAGATACGCAGTATTTT

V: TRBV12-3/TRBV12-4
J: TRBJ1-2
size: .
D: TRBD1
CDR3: CASSPQGARIGYTF
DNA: TGTGCCAGCAGCCCACAGGGGGCCAGAATTGGCTACACCTTC

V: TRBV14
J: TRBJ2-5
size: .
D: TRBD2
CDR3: CASSQDRGVLQETQYF
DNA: TGTGCCAGCAGCCAAGATCGGGGGGTCCTGCAAGAGACCCAGTACTTC

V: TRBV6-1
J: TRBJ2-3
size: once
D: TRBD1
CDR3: CASSQRTGLTDTQYF
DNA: TGTGCCAGCAGTCAAAGGACAGGACTCACAGATACGCAGTATTTT

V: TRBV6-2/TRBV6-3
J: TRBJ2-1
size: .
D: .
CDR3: CASSQARRTAYNEQFF
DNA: TGTGCCAGCAGTCAAGCCCGGAGGACAGCCTACAATGAGCAGTTCTTC

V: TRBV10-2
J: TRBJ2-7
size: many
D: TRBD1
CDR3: CASSESPLDRGRTSGAYEQYF
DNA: TGCGCCAGCAGTGAGTCGCCCCTTGACAGGGGGCGGACCTCCGGGGCCTACGAGCAGTACTTC

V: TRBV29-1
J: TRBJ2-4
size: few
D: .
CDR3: CSVVSPPKNIQYF
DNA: TGCAGCGTGGTTTCCCCACCTAAAAACATTCAGTACTTC

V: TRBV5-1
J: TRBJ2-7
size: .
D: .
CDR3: CASSLAQGLNYEQYF
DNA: TGCGCCAGCAGCTTGGCCCAGGGTCTCAACTACGAGCAGTACTTC

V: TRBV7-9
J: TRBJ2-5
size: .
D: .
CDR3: CASSDDWEQYF
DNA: TGTGCCAGCAGCGACGACTGGGAGCAGTACTTC

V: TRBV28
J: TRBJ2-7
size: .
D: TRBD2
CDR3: CASTVLGGGSHEQYF
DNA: TGTGCCAGCACCGTTTTGGGCGGGGGAAGTCACGAGCAGTACTTC

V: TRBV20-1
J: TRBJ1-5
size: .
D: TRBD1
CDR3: CSASLIEGAGWGQPQHF
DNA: TGCAGTGCTAGTTTAATTGAGGGGGCAGGGTGGGGTCAGCCCCAGCATTTT

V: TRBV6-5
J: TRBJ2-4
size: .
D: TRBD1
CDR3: CASRDRDGQYF
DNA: TGTGCCAGCAGGGACAGGGACGGTCAGTACTTC

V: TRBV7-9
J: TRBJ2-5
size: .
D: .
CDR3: CASSLETGRETQYF
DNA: TGTGCCAGCAGCTTAGAGACGGGAAGAGAGACCCAGTACTTC

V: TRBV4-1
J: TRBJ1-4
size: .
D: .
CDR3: CASSQESAALEKLFF
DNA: TGCGCCAGCAGCCAAGAATCGGCGGCGCTAGAAAAACTGTTTTTT

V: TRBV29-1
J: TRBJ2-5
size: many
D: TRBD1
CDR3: CSGKQGIKETQYF
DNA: TGCAGCGGGAAACAGGGGATTAAAGAGACCCAGTACTTC

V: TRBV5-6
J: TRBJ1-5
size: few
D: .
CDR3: CASSLQGRNQPQHF
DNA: TGTGCCAGCAGCTTACAGGGCCGCAATCAGCCCCAGCATTTT

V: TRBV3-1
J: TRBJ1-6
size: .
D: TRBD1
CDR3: CASEGGQGVSPLHF
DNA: TGTGCCAGCGAGGGGGGACAGGGAGTTTCACCCCTCCACTTT

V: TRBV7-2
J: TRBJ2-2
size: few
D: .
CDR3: CASSLGGTHTGELFF
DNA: TGTGCCAGCAGCTTAGGAGGAACCCACACCGGGGAGCTGTTTTTT

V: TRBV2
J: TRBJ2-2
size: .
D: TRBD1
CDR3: CASVAGGFGELFF
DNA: TGTGCCAGTGTAGCAGGGGGCTTCGGGGAGCTGTTTTTT

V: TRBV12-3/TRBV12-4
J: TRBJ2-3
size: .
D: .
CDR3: CASSPRGSGVQDTQYF
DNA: TGTGCCAGCAGTCCGCGGGGTAGCGGTGTTCAGGATACGCAGTATTTT

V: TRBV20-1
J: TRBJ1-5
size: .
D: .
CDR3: CSARVGLEPQHF
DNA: TGCAGTGCTAGAGTGGGGCTGGAGCCCCAGCATTTT

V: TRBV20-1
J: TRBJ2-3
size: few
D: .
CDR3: CSLGITDTQYF
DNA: TGCAGTCTGGGTATCACAGATACGCAGTATTTT

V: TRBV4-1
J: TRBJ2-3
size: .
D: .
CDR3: CASSLQDHIPDTQYF
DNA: TGCGCCAGCAGCCTACAGGATCACATTCCAGATACGCAGTATTTT

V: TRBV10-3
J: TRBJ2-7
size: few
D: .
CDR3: CAISESGGRGSTYEQYF
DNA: TGTGCCATCAGTGAGTCAGGGGGGAGGGGCAGCACCTACGAGCAGTACTTC

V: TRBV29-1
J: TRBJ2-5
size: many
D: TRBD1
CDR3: CSVHDRVNQETQYF
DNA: TGCAGCGTACACGACAGGGTAAATCAAGAGACCCAGTACTTC

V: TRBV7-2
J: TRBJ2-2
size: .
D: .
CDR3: CASSLRRSDTGELFF
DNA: TGTGCCAGCAGTTTAAGGAGGTCGGACACCGGGGAGCTGTTTTTT

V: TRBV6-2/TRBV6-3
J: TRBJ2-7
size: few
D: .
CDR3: CASSNLQGSEQYF
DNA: TGTGCCAGCAGTAACTTACAGGGCAGCGAGCAGTACTTC

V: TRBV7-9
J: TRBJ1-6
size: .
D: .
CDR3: CASSLESGGSPLHF
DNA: TGTGCCAGCAGCTTAGAGTCGGGTGGTTCACCCCTCCACTTT

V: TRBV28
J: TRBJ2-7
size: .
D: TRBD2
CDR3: CASSFAAFLAGDYEQYF
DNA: TGTGCCAGCAGTTTTGCCGCCTTCCTAGCGGGGGACTACGAGCAGTACTTC

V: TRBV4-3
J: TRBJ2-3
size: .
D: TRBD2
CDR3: CASSQGVPSGLAGGLDTQYF
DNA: TGCGCCAGCAGCCAAGGGGTCCCCTCTGGACTAGCGGGGGGGCTGGATACGCAGTATTTT

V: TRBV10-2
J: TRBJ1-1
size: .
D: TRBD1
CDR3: CAGQGERNTEAFF
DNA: TGCGCCGGCCAGGGGGAGAGGAACACTGAAGCTTTCTTT

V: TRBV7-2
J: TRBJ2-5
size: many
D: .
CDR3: CASSLGRGPQETQYF
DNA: TGTGCCAGCAGCTTAGGTAGGGGTCCTCAAGAGACCCAGTACTTC

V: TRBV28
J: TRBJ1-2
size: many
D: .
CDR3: CASSPDLYYTF
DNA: TGTGCCAGCAGTCCCGACCTGTACTACACCTTC

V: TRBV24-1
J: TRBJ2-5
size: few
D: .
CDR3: CATSEPGVETQYF
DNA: TGTGCCACCAGTGAACCGGGCGTGGAGACCCAGTACTTC

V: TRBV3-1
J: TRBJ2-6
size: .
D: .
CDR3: CASSHFPGPSSGANVLTF
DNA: TGTGCCAGCAGCCATTTCCCAGGGCCTAGCTCTGGGGCCAACGTCCTGACTTTC

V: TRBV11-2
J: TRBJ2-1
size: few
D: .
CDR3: CASSLATGGEQFF
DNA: TGTGCCAGCAGCTTAGCAACAGGAGGGGAGCAGTTCTTC

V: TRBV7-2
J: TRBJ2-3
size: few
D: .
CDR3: CASSTSMADTQYF
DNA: TGTGCCAGCAGCACCAGTATGGCAGATACGCAGTATTTT